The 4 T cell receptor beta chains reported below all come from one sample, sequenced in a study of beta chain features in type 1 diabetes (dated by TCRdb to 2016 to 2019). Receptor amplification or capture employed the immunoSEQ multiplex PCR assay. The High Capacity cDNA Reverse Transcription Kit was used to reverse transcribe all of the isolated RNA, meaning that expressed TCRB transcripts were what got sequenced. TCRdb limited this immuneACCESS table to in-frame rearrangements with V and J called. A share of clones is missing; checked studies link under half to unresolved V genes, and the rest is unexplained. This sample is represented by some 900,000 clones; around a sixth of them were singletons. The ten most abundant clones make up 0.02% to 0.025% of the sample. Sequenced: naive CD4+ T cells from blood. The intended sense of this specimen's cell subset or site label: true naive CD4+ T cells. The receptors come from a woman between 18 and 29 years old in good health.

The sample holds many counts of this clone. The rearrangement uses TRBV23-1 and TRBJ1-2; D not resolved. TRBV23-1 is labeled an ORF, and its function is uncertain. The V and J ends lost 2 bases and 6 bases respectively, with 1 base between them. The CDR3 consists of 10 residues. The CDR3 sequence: CASSQDGYTF. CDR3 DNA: TGCGCCAGCAGTCAAGATGGCTACACCTTC.

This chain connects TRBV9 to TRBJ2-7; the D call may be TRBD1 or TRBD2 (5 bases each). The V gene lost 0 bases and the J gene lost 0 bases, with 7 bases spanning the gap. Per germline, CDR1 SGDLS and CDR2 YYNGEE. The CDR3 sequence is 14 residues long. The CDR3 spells CASSVAGTSYEQYF. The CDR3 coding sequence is TGTGCCAGCAGCGTAGCCGGGACCTCCTACGAGCAGTACTTC.

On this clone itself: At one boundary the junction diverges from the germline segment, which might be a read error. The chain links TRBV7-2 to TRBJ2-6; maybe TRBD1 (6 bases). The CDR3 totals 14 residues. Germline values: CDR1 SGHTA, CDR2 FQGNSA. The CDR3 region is CASSQRTEANVLTF. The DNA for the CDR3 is TGCGCCAGCAGCCAGCGGACAGAGGCCAACGTCCTGACTTTC.

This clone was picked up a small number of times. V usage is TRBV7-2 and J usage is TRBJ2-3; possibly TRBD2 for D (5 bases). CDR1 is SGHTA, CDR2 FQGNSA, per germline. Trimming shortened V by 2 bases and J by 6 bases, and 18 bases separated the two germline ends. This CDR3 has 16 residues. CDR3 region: CASSLLPTNSRDTQYF. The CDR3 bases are TGTGCCAGCAGCTTACTCCCGACTAACTCAAGGGATACGCAGTATTTT. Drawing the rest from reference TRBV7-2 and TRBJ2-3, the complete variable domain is GAGVSQSPSNKVTEKGKDVELRCDPISGHTALYWYRQSLGQGLEFLIYFQGNSAPDKSGLPSDRFSAERTGGSVSTLTIQRTQQEDSAVYLCASSLLPTNSRDTQYFGPGTRLTVL.